These 22 T cell receptor beta chains originate from one sample sequenced in a study of regulatory T cells in long-lasting Graves disease. Assembly of TCR beta libraries relied on iRepertoire HTBI primers together with Arm-PCR of CDR3 regions. Each CDR3 protein is one row after TCRdb ran MiXCR on the multiplex PCR reads. The sample has 400,000 or so distinct CDR3 sequences, less than 25% seen once. Time point defined: persistent/refractory GD, antithyroid drugs over 5 years with positive TRAb. PBMCs provided the RNA from which the TCR library was made. Sequenced material: peripheral blood mononuclear cells (PBMCs), taken when the disease was refractory, from a patient treated with antithyroid drugs. The receptors here all came from a female donor with Graves disease.

The CDR3 reads CAWSVKGLTEAFF. CDR3 sequence (DNA): TGTGCCTGGAGTGTAAAGGGGCTCACTGAAGCTTTCTTT. The chain links TRBV30 to TRBJ1-1, with a tentative D call TRBD1 (5 bases). Trimming left V 0 bases short and J 4 bases short, with 9 bases between. CDR1 and CDR2 from the germline V gene are GTSNPN and SVGIG (reference sequence). This CDR3 has 13 amino acids.

This clonotype was counted many times. The V gene is TRBV15, the J gene TRBJ1-4; D is unclear. V was shortened by 2 bases and J by 8 bases, with 9 bases between the two germline ends. Germline V gene data show CDR1 as LNHNV and CDR2 as YYDKDF (reference sequence). The CDR3 length is 13 residues. This CDR3 is CATSRRYEEKLFF. CDR3 nucleotide sequence: TGTGCCACCAGCAGACGATATGAGGAAAAACTGTTTTTT.

Many counts were recorded for this clonotype. The CDR3 sequence: CSAEDRVAYQPQHF. CDR3 DNA: TGCAGTGCAGAGGACAGGGTGGCGTATCAGCCCCAGCATTTT. The genes are TRBV20-1 and TRBJ1-5; 8 positions match TRBD1. The germline CDR1 and CDR2 sequences are DFQATT and SNEGSKA (reference sequence). Germline trimming cut 6 bases from V and 5 bases from J; bases unmatched to any gene: 9. The CDR3 is 14 residues long.

A remark on this clonotype: Being one base from a much bigger clone, this may be a read error. The V and J genes are TRBV20-1 and TRBJ1-4; possibly TRBD1 for D (6 bases). The CDR3 has 14 residues. CDR1 is DFQATT, CDR2 SNEGSKA, per germline (reference sequence). The CDR3 nucleotides read TGCAGTGCTACAATACAGGGAACTGATGAAAAACTGTTTTTT. Translation: CSATIQGTDEKLFF.

The chain recombines TRBV4-3 with TRBJ1-1, with D hard to call. Germline lookup yields CDR1 LGHNA and CDR2 YSLEER. The ends were cut back, 2 bases at V and 2 bases at J, with 9 bases in the middle. The CDR3 loop spans 14 amino acids. The CDR3 here is CASSQRLQNTEAFF. The CDR3 DNA reads TGCGCCAGCAGCCAACGTCTGCAAAACACTGAAGCTTTCTTT.

The gene calls are TRBV4-3 and TRBJ2-7; TRBD2 might be the D (5 bases). Between the trimmed V and J ends, which lost 1 base and 4 bases, there was a span of 8 bases. The CDR3 runs to 13 residues. The germline V gene has CDR1 LGHNA and CDR2 YSLEER. The CDR3 coding sequence is TGCGCCAGCAGCCAAGGGGCGGGTTACGAGCAGTACTTC. Translated, it gives CASSQGAGYEQYF.

This clonotype was detected ten times or more. The chain employs TRBV6-1 and TRBJ2-7; a weak D match, TRBD1 (6 bases). Germline V gene lookup returns CDR1 MNHNS and CDR2 SASEGT. There are 14 residues in the CDR3. Between the trimmed V and J ends, which lost 7 bases and 0 bases, there was a span of 13 bases. CDR3: CASNQRDNSYEQYF. In DNA, the CDR3 is TGTGCCAGCAACCAACGGGACAACTCCTACGAGCAGTACTTC.

This chain connects TRBV4-1 to TRBJ1-2; the D gene is possibly TRBD1 (6 bases). The V gene lost 0 bases and the J gene lost 7 bases, with 18 bases spanning the gap. The CDR3 has 16 residues. The germline CDR1 and CDR2 sequences are MGHRA and YSYEKL. Here the CDR3 reads CASSQESIGGAIGYTF. For the CDR3, the DNA is TGCGCCAGCAGCCAAGAGTCGATTGGGGGGGCGATTGGCTACACCTTC.

This clonotype was counted a few times. The chain joins TRBV3-1 to TRBJ2-4, with 10 bases matching TRBD1. The end of the DNA is better explained by TRBJ2-1, so the J call may be wrong. Per germline, CDR1 LGHDT and CDR2 YNNKEL (reference sequence). The CDR3 is made up of 14 amino acids. The CDR3 bases are TGTGCCAGCAGCCAAGGGACAGGGGGATTGTCGCAGTTCTTC. Amino acids: CASSQGTGGLSQFF.

This clonotype was picked up many times. This chain joins TRBV12-3 or TRBV12-4 and TRBJ2-1; D possibly corresponds to TRBD2 (5 bases). CDR3 length: 18 residues. The ends were cut back, 1 base at V and 2 bases at J, with 18 bases in the middle. CDR3 sequence: CASSLGSLSRGTYNEQFF. The CDR3 nucleotides are TGTGCCAGCAGTTTAGGCTCGCTGTCGAGAGGGACCTACAATGAGCAGTTCTTC.

The rearrangement uses TRBV28 and TRBJ2-6, with D unresolved. In germline, CDR1 is MDHEN, CDR2 SYDVKM. V gave up 5 bases and J gave up 6 bases, with 8 bases separating them. This CDR3 is 13 amino acids long. The CDR3 reads CASSRIVANVLTF. CDR3 in DNA: TGTGCCAGCAGTCGAATAGTGGCCAACGTCCTGACTTTC. Based on the CDR3 plus reference TRBV28 and TRBJ2-6, the full variable domain is DVKVTQSSRYLVKRTGEKVFLECVQDMDHENMFWYRQDPGLGLRLIYFSYDVKMKEKGDIPEGYSVSREKKERFSLILESASTNQTSMYLCASSRIVANVLTFGAGSRLTVL.

The chain recombines TRBV5-1 with TRBJ2-2, with D unresolved. This CDR3 contains 15 residues. Germline V gene sequence: CDR1 SGHRS, CDR2 YFSETQ. V gave up 4 bases and J gave up 4 bases, with 14 bases separating them. This CDR3 reads CASSQVASGTGELFF. CDR3 DNA sequence: TGCGCCAGCAGCCAGGTCGCTAGTGGCACCGGGGAGCTGTTTTTT.

CDR3 region: CSVEVSWADTQYF. The CDR3 bases are TGCAGCGTTGAAGTGAGTTGGGCAGATACGCAGTATTTT. J is TRBJ2-3 and V is TRBV29-1, with no clear D. The germline V gene has CDR1 SQVTM and CDR2 ANQGSEA. Trimming took 1 base from V and 4 from J, leaving 9 bases between them. This CDR3 has 13 residues.

This clonotype was found a few times. The chain recombines TRBV29-1 with TRBJ2-5; unclear D gene. Germline CDR1 SQVTM, CDR2 ANQGSEA. This CDR3 is built from 13 residues. V was shortened by 0 bases and J by 7 bases, with 12 bases between the two germline ends. Written as DNA, the CDR3 is TGCAGCGTTGAAGATGGCGACGATAGGACCCAGTACTTC. Amino acid sequence: CSVEDGDDRTQYF.

A few counts support this clonotype. The chain carries TRBV12-3 or TRBV12-4 and TRBJ2-2; 7 bases fit TRBD1. The CDR3 extends over 15 amino acids. V lost 7 bases to trimming and J lost 5 bases; unmatched junction nucleotides: 10. CDR3 sequence (DNA): TGTGCCAGCAACCGGGGACAGCCTACAACCGGGGAGCTGTTTTTT. This codes for CASNRGQPTTGELFF.

As concerns this clonotype: One end of the junction fails to match germline, which may point to a read error. The chain is built from TRBV7-7 and TRBJ2-2; D gene ambiguous. The CDR3 covers 12 residues. CDR1 and CDR2 from the germline V gene are SSHAT and FNYEAQ (reference sequence). The CDR3 DNA reads as TGTGCTAGCAGCTCGGATCACGGGGAGCTGTTTTTT. Its translation: CASSSDHGELFF.

This clonotype came up a few times. The V and J genes are TRBV3-1 and TRBJ2-2; D unclear. V lost 0 bases, J lost 4 bases, and 9 bases lay in between. Germline CDR1 LGHDT, CDR2 YNNKEL (reference sequence). This CDR3 is 15 amino acids long. CDR3 residues: CASSQEIIATGELFF. The CDR3 region has the DNA TGTGCCAGCAGCCAAGAGATAATAGCCACCGGGGAGCTGTTTTTT.

This clonotype showed up just a few times. The chain employs TRBV20-1 and TRBJ2-7; 9 nucleotides agree with TRBD2. Unmatched junction bases numbered 6, after V lost 7 bases and J lost 2 bases. The CDR3 runs to 13 residues. Germline values: CDR1 DFQATT, CDR2 SNEGSKA (reference sequence). DNA for the CDR3: TGCAGTGGGCTGACTAGCGGACCCTACGAGCAGTACTTC. It encodes CSGLTSGPYEQYF.

The sample holds a few counts of this clonotype. The CDR3 is CSVGGGIPSKLFF. CDR3 sequence (DNA): TGCAGCGTTGGAGGGGGTATTCCCTCGAAACTGTTTTTT. The chain links TRBV29-1 to TRBJ1-4; weak D call: TRBD1 (6 bases). CDR1 is SQVTM and CDR2 is ANQGSEA in the germline V gene. The CDR3 has 13 residues. The germline V and J ends were trimmed by 4 bases and 11 bases, with 17 bases remaining between them. Filled out from reference TRBV29-1 and TRBJ1-4, the complete variable domain reads SAVISQKPSRDICQRGTSLTIQCQVDSQVTMMFWYRQQPGQSLTLIATANQGSEATYESGFVIDKFPISRPNLTFSTLTVSNMSPEDSSIYLCSVGGGIPSKLFFGSGTQLSVL.

The chain carries TRBV3-1 and TRBJ2-3, with D perhaps matching TRBD2 (5 bases). With 0 bases removed from V and 4 bases from J, the gap between germline ends came to 11 bases. Germline V lookup: CDR1 LGHDT, CDR2 YNNKEL (reference sequence). This CDR3 has 15 residues. CDR3 in amino acids: CASSQEPGRADTQYF. CDR3 nucleotide sequence: TGTGCCAGCAGCCAAGAGCCCGGGCGGGCAGATACGCAGTATTTT.

For this clonotype: The conserved final phenylalanine or tryptophan is absent from the CDR3, which likely points to a read error. The gene calls are TRBV10-3 and TRBJ2-5; the match to TRBD2 covers 7 bases. There are 18 residues in the CDR3. The germline V gene has CDR1 ENHRY and CDR2 SYGVKD. CDR3: CAVSVPTRSSGVQETQYS. DNA of the CDR3: TGTGCCGTCAGTGTCCCCACCCGATCAAGCGGGGTACAAGAGACCCAGTACTCC.

At least ten counts were recorded for this clonotype. V and J are TRBV5-1 and TRBJ1-1; 9 bases map to TRBD1. Trimming cost V 4 bases and J 1 base; bases outside gene matches: 5. CDR1 SGHRS and CDR2 YFSETQ come from the germline V gene. This CDR3 has 15 amino acids. The CDR3 nucleotides are TGCGCCAGCAGCAAGACAGGGGGTCGGAACACTGAAGCTTTCTTT. It specifies CASSKTGGRNTEAFF.